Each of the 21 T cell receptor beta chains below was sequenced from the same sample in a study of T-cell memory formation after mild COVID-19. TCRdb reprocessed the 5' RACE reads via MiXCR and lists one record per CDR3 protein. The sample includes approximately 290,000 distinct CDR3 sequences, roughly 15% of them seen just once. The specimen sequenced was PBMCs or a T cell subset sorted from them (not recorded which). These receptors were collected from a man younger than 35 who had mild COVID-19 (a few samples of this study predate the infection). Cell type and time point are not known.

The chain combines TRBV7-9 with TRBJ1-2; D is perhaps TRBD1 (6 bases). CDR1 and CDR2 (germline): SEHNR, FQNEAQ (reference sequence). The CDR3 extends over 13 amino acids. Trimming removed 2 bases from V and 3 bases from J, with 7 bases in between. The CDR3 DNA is TGTGCCAGCAGCTTAAGGGGGTACTATGGCTACACCTTC. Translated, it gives CASSLRGYYGYTF.

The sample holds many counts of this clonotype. CDR3 nucleotide sequence: TGCGCCAGCAGCCACGAACAGGGCTACTATGGCTACACCTTC. Translation gives CASSHEQGYYGYTF. The rearrangement links TRBV4-3 to TRBJ1-2; the D gene is possibly TRBD1 (6 bases). Germline assignment: CDR1 LGHNA and CDR2 YSLEER. Trimming stripped 3 bases from V and 3 bases from J, with 11 bases between. This CDR3 has 14 amino acids.

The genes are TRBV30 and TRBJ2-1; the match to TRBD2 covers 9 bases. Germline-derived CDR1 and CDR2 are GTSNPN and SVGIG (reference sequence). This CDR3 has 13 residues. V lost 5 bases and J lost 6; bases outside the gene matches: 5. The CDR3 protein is CAWERGVCNEQFF. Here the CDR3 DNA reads TGTGCCTGGGAGCGGGGGGTGTGCAATGAGCAGTTCTTC.

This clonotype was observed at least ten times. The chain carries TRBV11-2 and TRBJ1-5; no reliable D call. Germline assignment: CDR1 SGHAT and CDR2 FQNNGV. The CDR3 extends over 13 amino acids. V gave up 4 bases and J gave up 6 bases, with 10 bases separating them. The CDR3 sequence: CASSSDGFQPQHF. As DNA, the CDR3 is TGTGCCAGCAGCTCCGACGGGTTTCAGCCCCAGCATTTT.

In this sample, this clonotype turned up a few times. This CDR3 is CASSQGSYQPQHF. CDR3 DNA: TGTGCCAGCAGCCAGGGATCATACCAGCCCCAGCATTTT. The J gene is TRBJ1-5, the V gene TRBV12-3 or TRBV12-4; D might be TRBD1 (5 bases). The ends were cut back, 6 bases at V and 7 bases at J, with 13 bases in the middle. The CDR3 covers 13 residues.

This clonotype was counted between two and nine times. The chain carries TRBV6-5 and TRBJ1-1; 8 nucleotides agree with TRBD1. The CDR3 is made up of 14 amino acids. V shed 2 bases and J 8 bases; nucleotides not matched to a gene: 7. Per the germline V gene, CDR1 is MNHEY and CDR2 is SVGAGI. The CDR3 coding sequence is TGTGCCAGCAGTTACGGGGCAGGGGGCATAGAAGCTTTCTTT. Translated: CASSYGAGGIEAFF.

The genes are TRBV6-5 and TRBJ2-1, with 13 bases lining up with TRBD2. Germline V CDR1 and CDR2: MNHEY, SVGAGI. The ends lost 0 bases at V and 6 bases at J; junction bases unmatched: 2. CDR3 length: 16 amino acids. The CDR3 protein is CASSYSTSGGANEQFF. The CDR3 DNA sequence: TGTGCCAGCAGTTACTCTACTAGCGGGGGGGCCAATGAGCAGTTCTTC.

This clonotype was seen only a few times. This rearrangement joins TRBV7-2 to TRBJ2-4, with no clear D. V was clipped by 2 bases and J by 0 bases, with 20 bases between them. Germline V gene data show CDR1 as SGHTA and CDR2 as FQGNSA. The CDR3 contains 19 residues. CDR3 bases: TGTGCCAGCAGCTTATTGATGGTTCGCCTCCCGGTAGCCAAAAACATTCAGTACTTC. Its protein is CASSLLMVRLPVAKNIQYF. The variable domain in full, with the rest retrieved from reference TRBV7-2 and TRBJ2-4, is GAGVSQSPSNKVTEKGKDVELRCDPISGHTALYWYRQSLGQGLEFLIYFQGNSAPDKSGLPSDRFSAERTGGSVSTLTIQRTQQEDSAVYLCASSLLMVRLPVAKNIQYFGAGTRLSVL.

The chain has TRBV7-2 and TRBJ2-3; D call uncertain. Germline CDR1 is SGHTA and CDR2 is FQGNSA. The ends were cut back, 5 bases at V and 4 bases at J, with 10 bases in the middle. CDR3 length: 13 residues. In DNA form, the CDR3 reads TGTGCCAGCAGCCCTGGATGGGCAGATACGCAGTATTTT. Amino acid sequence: CASSPGWADTQYF.

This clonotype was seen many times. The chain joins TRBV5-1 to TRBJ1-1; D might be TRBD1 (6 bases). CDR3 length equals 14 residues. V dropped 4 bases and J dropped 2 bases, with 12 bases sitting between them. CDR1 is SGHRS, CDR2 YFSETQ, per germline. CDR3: CASSPWGGNTEAFF. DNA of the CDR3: TGCGCCAGCAGCCCCTGGGGGGGCAACACTGAAGCTTTCTTT. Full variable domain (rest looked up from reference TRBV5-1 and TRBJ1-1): KAGVTQTPRYLIKTRGQQVTLSCSPISGHRSVSWYQQTPGQGLQFLFEYFSETQRNKGNFPGRFSGRQFSNSRSEMNVSTLELGDSALYLCASSPWGGNTEAFFGQGTRLTVV.

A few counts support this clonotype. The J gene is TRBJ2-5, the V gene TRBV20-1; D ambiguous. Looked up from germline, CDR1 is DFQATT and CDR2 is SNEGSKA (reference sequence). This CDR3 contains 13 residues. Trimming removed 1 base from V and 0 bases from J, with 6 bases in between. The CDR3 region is CSARGGHQETQYF. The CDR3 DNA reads TGCAGTGCTAGAGGAGGTCACCAAGAGACCCAGTACTTC.

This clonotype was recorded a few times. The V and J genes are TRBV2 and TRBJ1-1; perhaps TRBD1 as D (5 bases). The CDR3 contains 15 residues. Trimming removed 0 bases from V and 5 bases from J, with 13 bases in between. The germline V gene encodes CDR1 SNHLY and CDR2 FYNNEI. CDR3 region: CASSEAVTGRTEAFF. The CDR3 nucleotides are TGTGCCAGCAGTGAAGCGGTCACGGGACGTACTGAAGCTTTCTTT.

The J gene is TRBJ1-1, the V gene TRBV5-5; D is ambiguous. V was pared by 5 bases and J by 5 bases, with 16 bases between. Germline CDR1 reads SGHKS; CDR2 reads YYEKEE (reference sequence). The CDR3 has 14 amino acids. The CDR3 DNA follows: TGTGCCAGCAGTCGTACCGGAGGACGGACTGAAGCTTTCTTT. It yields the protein CASSRTGGRTEAFF. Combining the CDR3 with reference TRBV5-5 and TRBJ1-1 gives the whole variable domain DAGVTQSPTHLIKTRGQQVTLRCSPISGHKSVSWYQQVLGQGPQFIFQYYEKEERGRGNFPDRFSARQFPNYSSELNVNALLLGDSALYLCASSRTGGRTEAFFGQGTRLTVV.

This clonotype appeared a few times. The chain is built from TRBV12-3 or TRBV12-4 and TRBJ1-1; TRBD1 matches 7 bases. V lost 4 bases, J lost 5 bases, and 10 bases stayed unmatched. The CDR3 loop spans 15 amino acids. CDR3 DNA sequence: TGTGCCAGCAGTTCCCAGGGGGGAGGTAGGACTGAAGCTTTCTTT. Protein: CASSSQGGGRTEAFF.

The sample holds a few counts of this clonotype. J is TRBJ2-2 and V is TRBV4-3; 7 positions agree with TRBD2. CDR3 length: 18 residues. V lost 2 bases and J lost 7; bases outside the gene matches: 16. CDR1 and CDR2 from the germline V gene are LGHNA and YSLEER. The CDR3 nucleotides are TGCGCCAGCAGCCAACCTCCCGAGGGACTACTTCCGGGCGGGGAGCTGTTTTTT. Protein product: CASSQPPEGLLPGGELFF.

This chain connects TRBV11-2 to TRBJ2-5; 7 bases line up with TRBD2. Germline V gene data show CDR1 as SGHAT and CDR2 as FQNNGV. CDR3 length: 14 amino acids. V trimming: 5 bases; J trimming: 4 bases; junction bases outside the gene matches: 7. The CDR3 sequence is CASSRRAGVETQYF. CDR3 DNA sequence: TGTGCCAGCAGCCGAAGGGCGGGGGTAGAGACCCAGTACTTC.

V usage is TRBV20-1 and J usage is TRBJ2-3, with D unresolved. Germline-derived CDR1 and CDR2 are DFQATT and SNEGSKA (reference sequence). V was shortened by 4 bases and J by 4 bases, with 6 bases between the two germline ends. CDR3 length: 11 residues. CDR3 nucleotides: TGCAGTGCTACCCCCCCAGATACGCAGTATTTT. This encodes CSATPPDTQYF.

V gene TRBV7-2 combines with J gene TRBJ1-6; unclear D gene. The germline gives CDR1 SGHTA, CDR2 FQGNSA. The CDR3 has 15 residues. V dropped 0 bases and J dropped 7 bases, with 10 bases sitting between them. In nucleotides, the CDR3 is TGTGCCAGCAGCTTAGCGAATGTCAGGAATTCACCCCTCCACTTT. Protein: CASSLANVRNSPLHF.

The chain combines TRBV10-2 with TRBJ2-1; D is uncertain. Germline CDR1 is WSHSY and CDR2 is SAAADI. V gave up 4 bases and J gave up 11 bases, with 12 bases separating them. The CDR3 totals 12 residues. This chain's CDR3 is CASSVDTAQQFF. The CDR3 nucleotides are TGCGCCAGCAGTGTAGACACCGCGCAGCAGTTCTTC.

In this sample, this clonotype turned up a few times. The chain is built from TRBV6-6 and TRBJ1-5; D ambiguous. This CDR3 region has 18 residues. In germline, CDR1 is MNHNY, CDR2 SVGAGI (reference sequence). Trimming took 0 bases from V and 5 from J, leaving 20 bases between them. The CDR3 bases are TGTGCCAGCAGTTACTCCGGATGGGGATCACCCTTCGATCAGCCCCAGCATTTT. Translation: CASSYSGWGSPFDQPQHF.

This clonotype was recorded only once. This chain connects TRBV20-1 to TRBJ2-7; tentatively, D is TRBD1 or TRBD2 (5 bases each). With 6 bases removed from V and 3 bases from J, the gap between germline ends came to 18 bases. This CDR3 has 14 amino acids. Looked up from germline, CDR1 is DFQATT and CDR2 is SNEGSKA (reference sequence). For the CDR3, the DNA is TGCAGTGCAAGATCTCGGGACCGCCTCTACGAGCAGTACTTC. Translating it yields CSARSRDRLYEQYF.